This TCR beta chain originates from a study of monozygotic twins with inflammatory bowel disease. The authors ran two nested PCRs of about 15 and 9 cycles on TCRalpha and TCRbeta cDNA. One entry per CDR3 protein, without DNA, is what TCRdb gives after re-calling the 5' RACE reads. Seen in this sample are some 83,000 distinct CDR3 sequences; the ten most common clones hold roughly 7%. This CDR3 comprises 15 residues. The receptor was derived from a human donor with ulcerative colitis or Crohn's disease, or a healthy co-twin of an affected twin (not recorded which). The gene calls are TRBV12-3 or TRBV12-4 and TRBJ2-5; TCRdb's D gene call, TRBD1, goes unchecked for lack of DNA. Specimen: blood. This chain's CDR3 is CASSFRDGIQETQYF.